The next 14 T cell receptor beta chains were all read from a single sample in a study of T cell changes during pregnancy in multiple sclerosis. Libraries were prepared by immunoSEQ multiplex PCR; TCRdb keeps only in-frame clonotypes and omits some of them. Of 100,000 or so clones listed, 80% to 95% were seen once; the top ten hold around 0.99%. The source material was peripheral blood, sampled after pregnancy. Receptors were obtained from a female donor with multiple sclerosis, enrolled in a pregnancy study.

This clone came up once. The chain links TRBV27 to TRBJ1-2; D remains ambiguous. CDR1 and CDR2 (germline): MNHEY, SMNVEV (reference sequence). Deletions cut 5 bases from V and 2 bases from J, with 9 bases between. The CDR3 is 13 residues long. CDR3 sequence: CASSNDNNYGYTF. The DNA of the CDR3 is TGTGCCAGCAGTAATGACAACAACTATGGCTACACCTTC.

The chain uses TRBV5-4 and TRBJ1-3, with D maybe TRBD1 (6 bases). This CDR3 spans 13 amino acids. Trimming took 4 bases from V and 4 from J, leaving 9 bases between them. The germline V gene encodes CDR1 SGHNT and CDR2 YYREEE (reference sequence). CDR3 sequence: CASSQQGGNTIYF. The CDR3 DNA follows: TGTGCCAGCAGCCAACAGGGCGGAAACACCATATATTTT.

This rearrangement joins TRBV5-1 to TRBJ2-3; 8 bases align to TRBD2. This CDR3 is built from 14 residues. V lost 4 bases to trimming and J lost 2 bases; unmatched junction nucleotides: 3. Germline CDR1 SGHRS, CDR2 YFSETQ. CDR3 loop: CASSLGLATDTQYF. CDR3 nucleotide sequence: TGCGCCAGCAGCCTTGGACTAGCCACAGATACGCAGTATTTT.

The chain uses TRBV5-1 and TRBJ2-7; 13 nucleotides line up with TRBD2. The J segment lost 5 bases and the V segment lost 3 bases, leaving 8 bases of the junction unmatched. The CDR3 runs 16 residues. CDR1 and CDR2 (germline): SGHRS, YFSETQ. CDR3 residues: CASSSRLAGGRDEQYF. The CDR3 coding sequence is TGCGCCAGCAGCTCTAGACTAGCGGGAGGTCGGGACGAGCAGTACTTC.

This chain uses TRBV10-3 with TRBJ2-7, with 10 bases lining up with TRBD2. The CDR3 is 18 residues long. Looked up from germline, CDR1 is ENHRY and CDR2 is SYGVKD. V shed 10 bases, J shed 4 bases, and the junction held 22 bases outside the gene matches. The CDR3 region has the DNA TGTGCCACCACACCCGTCCGGACTAGCGGTCCGAATTTTTACGAGCAGTACTTC. Encoded protein: CATTPVRTSGPNFYEQYF.

The gene calls are TRBV7-9 and TRBJ2-1, with a weak D call TRBD1 (6 bases). Per germline, CDR1 SEHNR and CDR2 FQNEAQ (reference sequence). Trimming removed 5 bases at V and 2 bases at J, with 16 bases between. The CDR3 totals 16 residues. Here the CDR3 reads CASSPPTGSPYNEQFF. In DNA, the CDR3 is TGTGCCAGCAGCCCCCCAACAGGGTCTCCCTACAATGAGCAGTTCTTC.

The V gene is TRBV11-2, the J gene TRBJ1-5; TRBD1 matches at 8 bases. Trimming took 1 base from V and 6 from J; bases not matched to a gene: 2. The CDR3 loop spans 14 amino acids. Germline assignment: CDR1 SGHAT and CDR2 FQNNGV. In nucleotides, the CDR3 is TGTGCCAGCAGCTTAGGACAGGGGCGTCAGCCCCAGCATTTT. Its translation: CASSLGQGRQPQHF.

The genes are TRBV14 and TRBJ2-1, with 12 positions matching TRBD2. V trimming: 4 bases; J trimming: 2 bases; junction bases outside the gene matches: 3. The germline V gene encodes CDR1 SGHDN and CDR2 FVKESK. The length of the CDR3 is 16 residues. CDR3 in DNA: TGTGCCAGCAGCCGAACTAGCGGGAGGACCTACAATGAGCAGTTCTTC. This encodes CASSRTSGRTYNEQFF.

This rearrangement joins TRBV9 to TRBJ1-1, with no clear D. V gave up 5 bases and J gave up 0 bases, with 8 bases separating them. From germline, CDR1 is SGDLS and CDR2 YYNGEE. The CDR3 is 13 residues long. The CDR3 reads CASSPGLNTEAFF. CDR3 sequence (DNA): TGTGCCAGCAGTCCAGGCCTGAACACTGAAGCTTTCTTT. Using reference TRBV9 and TRBJ1-1 for the parts outside the CDR3, the full variable domain is DSGVTQTPKHLITATGQRVTLRCSPRSGDLSVYWYQQSLDQGLQFLIQYYNGEERAKGNILERFSAQQFPDLHSELNLSSLELGDSALYFCASSPGLNTEAFFGQGTRLTVV.

The chain employs TRBV5-1 and TRBJ2-1; tentatively, D is TRBD2 (6 bases). The CDR3 is 16 amino acids. V was shortened by 0 bases and J by 0 bases, with 10 bases between the two germline ends. Per germline, CDR1 SGHRS and CDR2 YFSETQ. The CDR3 protein is CASSLAPGSSYNEQFF. The CDR3 DNA sequence: TGCGCCAGCAGCTTGGCCCCCGGGAGCTCCTACAATGAGCAGTTCTTC.

The chain joins TRBV19 to TRBJ1-2; 11 bases are a match to TRBD1. The CDR3 runs 15 residues. V was clipped by 5 bases and J by 6 bases; unmatched bases: 8. Germline values: CDR1 LNHDA, CDR2 SQIVND (reference sequence). This chain's CDR3 is CASSPSGQGADGYTF. The CDR3 DNA follows: TGTGCCAGTAGTCCCTCCGGACAGGGGGCTGATGGCTACACCTTC.

The rearrangement uses TRBV6-5 and TRBJ1-2; no firm D call. V lost 7 bases, J lost 0 bases, and 15 bases lay in between. The germline V gene encodes CDR1 MNHEY and CDR2 SVGAGI. The CDR3 is 15 residues long. The CDR3 sequence is CASIGSSLANYGYTF. As DNA, the CDR3 is TGTGCCAGCATCGGTAGTTCCTTAGCTAACTATGGCTACACCTTC.

The chain links TRBV7-9 to TRBJ2-2, with 7 bases aligning to TRBD2. Germline CDR1 SEHNR, CDR2 FQNEAQ (reference sequence). The CDR3 has 15 residues. V shed 6 bases and J 4 bases; nucleotides not matched to a gene: 8. The CDR3 bases are TGTGCCAGCAGGCCAGCGGGAATAGGCACCGGGGAGCTGTTTTTT. Residues: CASRPAGIGTGELFF.

The chain uses TRBV5-4 and TRBJ2-7, with D hard to call. Trimming took 1 base from V and 3 from J, leaving 8 bases between them. The CDR3 has 13 amino acids. Germline V lookup: CDR1 SGHNT, CDR2 YYREEE (reference sequence). In DNA, the CDR3 is TGTGCCAGCAGCTTGACTGTGAACTACGAGCAGTACTTC. It specifies CASSLTVNYEQYF.